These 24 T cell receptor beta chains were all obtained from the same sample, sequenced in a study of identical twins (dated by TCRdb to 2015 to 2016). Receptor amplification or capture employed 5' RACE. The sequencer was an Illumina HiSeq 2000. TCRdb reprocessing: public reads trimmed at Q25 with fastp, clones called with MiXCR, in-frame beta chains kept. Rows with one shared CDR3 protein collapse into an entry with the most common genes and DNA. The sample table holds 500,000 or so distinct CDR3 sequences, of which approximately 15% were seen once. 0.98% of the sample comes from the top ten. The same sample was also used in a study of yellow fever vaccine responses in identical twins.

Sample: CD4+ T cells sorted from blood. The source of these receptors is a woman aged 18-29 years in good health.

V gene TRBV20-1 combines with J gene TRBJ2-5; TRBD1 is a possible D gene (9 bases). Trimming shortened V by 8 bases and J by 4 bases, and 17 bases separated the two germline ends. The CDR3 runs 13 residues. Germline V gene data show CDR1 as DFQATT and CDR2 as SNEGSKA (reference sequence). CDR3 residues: CSPGGGQGETQYF. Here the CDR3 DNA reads TGCAGTCCGGGGGGGGGACAGGGAGAGACCCAGTACTTC.

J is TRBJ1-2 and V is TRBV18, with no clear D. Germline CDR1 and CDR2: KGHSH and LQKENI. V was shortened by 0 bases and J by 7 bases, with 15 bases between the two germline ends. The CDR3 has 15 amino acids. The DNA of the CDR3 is TGTGCCAGCTCACCACCGGAATCAGTTGAAGTTGGCTACACCTTC. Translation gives CASSPPESVEVGYTF.

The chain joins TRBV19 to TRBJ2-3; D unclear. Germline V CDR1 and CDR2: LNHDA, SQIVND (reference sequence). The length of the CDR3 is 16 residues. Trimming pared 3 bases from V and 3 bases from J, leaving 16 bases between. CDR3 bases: TGTGCCAGTAGTATCTCACCGGGCCTAGGGACAGATACGCAGTATTTT. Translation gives CASSISPGLGTDTQYF.

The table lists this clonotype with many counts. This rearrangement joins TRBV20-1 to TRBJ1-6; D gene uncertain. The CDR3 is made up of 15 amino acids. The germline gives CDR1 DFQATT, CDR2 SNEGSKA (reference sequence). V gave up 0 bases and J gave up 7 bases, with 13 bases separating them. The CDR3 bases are TGCAGTGCTAGAGAGGGCCCGAACAAGAATTCACCCCTCCACTTT. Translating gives CSAREGPNKNSPLHF.

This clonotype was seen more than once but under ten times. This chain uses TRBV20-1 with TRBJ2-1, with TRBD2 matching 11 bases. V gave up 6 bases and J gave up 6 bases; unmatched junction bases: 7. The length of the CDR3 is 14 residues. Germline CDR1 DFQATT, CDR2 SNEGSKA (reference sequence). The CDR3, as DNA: TGCAGTGCCATACTAGCGGGAGTGGTCAATGAGCAGTTCTTC. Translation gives CSAILAGVVNEQFF.

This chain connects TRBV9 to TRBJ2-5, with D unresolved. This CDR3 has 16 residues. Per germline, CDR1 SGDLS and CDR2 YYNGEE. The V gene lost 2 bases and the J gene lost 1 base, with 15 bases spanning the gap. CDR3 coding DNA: TGTGCCAGCAGCGTTTCGTCGAGACGGAGCCAAGAGACCCAGTACTTC. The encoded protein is CASSVSSRRSQETQYF.

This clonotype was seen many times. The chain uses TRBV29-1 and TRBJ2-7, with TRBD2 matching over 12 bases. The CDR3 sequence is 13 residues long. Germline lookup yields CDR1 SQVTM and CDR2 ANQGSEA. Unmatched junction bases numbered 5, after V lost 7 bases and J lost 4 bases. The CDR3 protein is CSAAGLAGYEQYF. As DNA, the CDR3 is TGCAGCGCAGCGGGACTAGCGGGTTACGAGCAGTACTTC.

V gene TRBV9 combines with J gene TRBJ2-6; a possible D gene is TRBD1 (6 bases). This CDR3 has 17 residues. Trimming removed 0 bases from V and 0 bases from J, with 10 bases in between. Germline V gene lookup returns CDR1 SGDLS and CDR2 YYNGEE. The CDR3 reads CASSVGGHSSGANVLTF. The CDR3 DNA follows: TGTGCCAGCAGCGTAGGGGGACACAGCTCTGGGGCCAACGTCCTGACTTTC.

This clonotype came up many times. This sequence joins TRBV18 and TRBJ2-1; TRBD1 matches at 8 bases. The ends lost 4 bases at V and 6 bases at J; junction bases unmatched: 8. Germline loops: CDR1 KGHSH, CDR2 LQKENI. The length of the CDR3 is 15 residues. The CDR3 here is CASSLRQGKVNEQFF. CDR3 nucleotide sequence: TGTGCCAGCTCACTCAGACAGGGGAAGGTCAATGAGCAGTTCTTC.

Written as DNA, the CDR3 is TGCAGCGCTGGACAGCCCAATAATTATGGCTACACCTTC. Protein sequence: CSAGQPNNYGYTF. The chain combines TRBV29-1 with TRBJ1-2, with TRBD1 as a possible D gene (6 bases). The germline CDR1 and CDR2 sequences are SQVTM and ANQGSEA. Trimming took 7 bases from V and 5 from J, leaving 17 bases between them. The CDR3 runs to 13 residues.

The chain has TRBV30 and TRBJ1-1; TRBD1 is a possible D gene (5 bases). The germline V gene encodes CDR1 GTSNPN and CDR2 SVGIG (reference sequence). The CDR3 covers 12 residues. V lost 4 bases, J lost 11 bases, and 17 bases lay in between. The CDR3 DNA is TGTGCCTGGAATTGGAGAGGGGCTAATGCTTTCTTT. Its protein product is CAWNWRGANAFF.

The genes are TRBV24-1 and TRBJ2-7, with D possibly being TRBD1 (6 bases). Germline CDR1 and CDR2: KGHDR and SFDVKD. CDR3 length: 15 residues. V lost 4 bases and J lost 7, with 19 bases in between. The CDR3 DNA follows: TGTGCCACCAGTGACCCTCGGACAGTTGAGGGGGAGCAGTACTTC. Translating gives CATSDPRTVEGEQYF.

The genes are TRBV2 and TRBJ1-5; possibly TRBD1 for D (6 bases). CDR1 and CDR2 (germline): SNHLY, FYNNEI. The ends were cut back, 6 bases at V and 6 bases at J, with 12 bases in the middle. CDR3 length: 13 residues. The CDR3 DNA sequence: TGTGCCAGCAGAACCGGACAGCTTCAGCCCCAGCATTTT. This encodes CASRTGQLQPQHF.

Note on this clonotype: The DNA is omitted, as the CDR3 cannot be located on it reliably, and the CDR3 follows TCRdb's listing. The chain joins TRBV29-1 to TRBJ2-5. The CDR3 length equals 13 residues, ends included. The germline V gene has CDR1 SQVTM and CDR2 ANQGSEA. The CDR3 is CSVDFRGMETQYF.

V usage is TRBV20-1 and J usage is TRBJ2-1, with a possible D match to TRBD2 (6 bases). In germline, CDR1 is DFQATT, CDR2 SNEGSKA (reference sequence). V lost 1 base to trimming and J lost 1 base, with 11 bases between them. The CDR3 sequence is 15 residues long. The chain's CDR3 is CSARVYGGSYNEQFF. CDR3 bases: TGCAGTGCTAGAGTGTACGGGGGTTCCTACAATGAGCAGTTCTTC.

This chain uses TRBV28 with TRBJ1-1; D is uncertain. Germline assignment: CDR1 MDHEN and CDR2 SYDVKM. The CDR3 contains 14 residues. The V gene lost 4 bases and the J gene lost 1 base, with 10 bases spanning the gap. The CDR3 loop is CASSSATANTEAFF. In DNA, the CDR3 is TGTGCCAGCAGTTCCGCTACAGCGAACACTGAAGCTTTCTTT.

The CDR3 DNA follows: TGTGCCAGCAGTCCCCGGGACCTTGAGCAGTTCTTC. It is translated as CASSPRDLEQFF. The V and J genes are TRBV28 and TRBJ2-1; TRBD1 or TRBD2 may be the D gene (5 bases each). The CDR3 consists of 12 residues. Germline V lookup: CDR1 MDHEN, CDR2 SYDVKM. V lost 5 bases to trimming and J lost 9 bases, with 11 bases between them.

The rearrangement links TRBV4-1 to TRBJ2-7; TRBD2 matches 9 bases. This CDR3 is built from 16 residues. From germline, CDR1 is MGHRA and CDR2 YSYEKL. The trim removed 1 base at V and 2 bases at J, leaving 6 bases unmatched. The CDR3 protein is CASSQGASGRTYEQYF. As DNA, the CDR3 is TGCGCCAGCAGCCAAGGCGCCAGCGGGAGGACCTACGAGCAGTACTTC.

CDR3 DNA sequence: TGTGCCAGCACTCCGGGTGGGGGCAGTCAGCCCCAGCATTTT. The encoded protein is CASTPGGGSQPQHF. The chain joins TRBV6-1 to TRBJ1-5, with TRBD1 as a possible D gene (6 bases). Per the germline V gene, CDR1 is MNHNS and CDR2 is SASEGT. The V gene lost 7 bases and the J gene lost 6 bases, with 16 bases spanning the gap. This CDR3 region has 14 residues.

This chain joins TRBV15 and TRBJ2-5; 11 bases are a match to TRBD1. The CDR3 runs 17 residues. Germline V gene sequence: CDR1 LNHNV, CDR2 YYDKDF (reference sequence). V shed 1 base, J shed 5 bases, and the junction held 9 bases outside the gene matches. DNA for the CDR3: TGTGCCACCAGCAGAGTGTATGGGACAGGGGGTATGGAGACCCAGTACTTC. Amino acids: CATSRVYGTGGMETQYF.

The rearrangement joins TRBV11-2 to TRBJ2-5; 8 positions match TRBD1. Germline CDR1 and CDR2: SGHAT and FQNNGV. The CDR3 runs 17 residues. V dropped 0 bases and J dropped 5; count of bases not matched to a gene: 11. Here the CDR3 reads CASSLEGPTGVGETQYF. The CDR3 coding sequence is TGTGCCAGCAGCTTAGAGGGGCCGACAGGGGTTGGGGAGACCCAGTACTTC.

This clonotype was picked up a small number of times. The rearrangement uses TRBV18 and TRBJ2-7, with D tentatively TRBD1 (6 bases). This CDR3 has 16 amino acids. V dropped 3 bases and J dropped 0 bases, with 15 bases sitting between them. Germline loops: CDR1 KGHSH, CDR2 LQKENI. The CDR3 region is CASSPLPGALSYEQYF. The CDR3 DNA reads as TGTGCCAGCTCACCCCTACCAGGGGCCCTCTCCTACGAGCAGTACTTC.

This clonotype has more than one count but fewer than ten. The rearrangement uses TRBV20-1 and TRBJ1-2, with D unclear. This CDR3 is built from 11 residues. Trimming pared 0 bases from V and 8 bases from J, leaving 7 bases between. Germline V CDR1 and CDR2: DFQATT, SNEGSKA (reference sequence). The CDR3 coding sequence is TGCAGTGCTAGAGACCCCCGGGGCTACACCTTC. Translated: CSARDPRGYTF.

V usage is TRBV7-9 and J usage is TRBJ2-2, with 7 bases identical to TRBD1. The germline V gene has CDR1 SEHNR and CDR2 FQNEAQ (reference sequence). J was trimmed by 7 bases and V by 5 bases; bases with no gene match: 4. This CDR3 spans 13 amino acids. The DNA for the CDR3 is TGTGCCAGCAGCGACAGGGAGAACGGGGAGCTGTTTTTT. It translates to CASSDRENGELFF.